The 17 T cell receptor beta chains below come from one sample, sequenced in a study of Ad26.COV2.S vaccination and SARS-CoV-2 variants. TCRdb's copy holds only in-frame clones and misses some; the assay was immunoSEQ multiplex PCR. The sample lists 440,000 or so clones, roughly nine tenths occurring once. Treatment in this sample: 15 to 20 received Ad26.COV2.S at low or high dose, single or two shots; roughly five received placebo; per-sample allocation not given. Samples came from day 63 after the first vaccine or placebo injection. The material sequenced was peripheral blood, taken in a trial of Ad26.COV2.S vaccine versus placebo. The receptor source for this set is a person between 18 and 65 years old who received the Ad26.COV2.S COVID-19 vaccine or a placebo.

The chain combines TRBV28 with TRBJ2-7, with D unresolved. The CDR3 length is 14 residues. The V end was cut by 3 bases, the J end by 5 bases, with 14 bases between. The germline gives CDR1 MDHEN, CDR2 SYDVKM. The DNA of the CDR3 is TGTGCCAGCAGTTTGGTCCAGAAGGCCCACGAGCAGTACTTC. Protein: CASSLVQKAHEQYF.

The count of this clone is one. V gene TRBV15 combines with J gene TRBJ2-3, with D unresolved. The CDR3 covers 14 residues. Trimming shortened V by 1 base and J by 4 bases, and 9 bases separated the two germline ends. Germline assignment: CDR1 LNHNV and CDR2 YYDKDF (reference sequence). The CDR3 sequence: CATSRAGTPDTQYF. The CDR3 coding sequence is TGTGCCACCAGCAGAGCTGGTACCCCAGATACGCAGTATTTT.

The V call is TRBV6-5, the J call TRBJ2-3, with no clear D. Trimming shortened V by 4 bases and J by 5 bases, and 10 bases separated the two germline ends. This CDR3 comprises 13 residues. Germline CDR1 MNHEY, CDR2 SVGAGI. CDR3 amino acids: CASSLPSGDTQYF. CDR3 bases: TGTGCCAGCAGTTTACCTTCGGGAGATACGCAGTATTTT.

The gene calls are TRBV7-6 and TRBJ1-4, with 8 bases lining up with TRBD1. CDR1 is SGHVS and CDR2 is FNYEAQ in the germline V gene. This CDR3 has 16 residues. With 4 bases clipped from V and 0 bases from J, the junction kept 4 bases outside the gene matches. The DNA of the CDR3 is TGTGCCAGCAGCTCAACAGGGGGAGCAACTAATGAAAAACTGTTTTTT. It codes for CASSSTGGATNEKLFF.

This clone has just a few counts. The chain recombines TRBV3-1 (or the pseudogene TRBV3-2) with TRBJ2-1; 9 bases match TRBD2. Germline V gives CDR1 LGHDT, CDR2 YNNKEL (reference sequence). The length of the CDR3 is 14 residues. Unmatched junction bases numbered 2, after V lost 3 bases and J lost 5 bases. CDR3 sequence reads: CASSHSGSHNEQFF. CDR3 DNA sequence: TGTGCCAGCAGCCATAGCGGGAGCCACAATGAGCAGTTCTTC.

The rearrangement uses TRBV15 and TRBJ2-5, with D hard to call. V lost 8 bases and J lost 1, with 11 bases in between. Germline values: CDR1 LNHNV, CDR2 YYDKDF (reference sequence). The CDR3 covers 13 residues. The CDR3, as DNA: TGTGCCACCTCCCCCGGGTCCCAAGAGACCCAGTACTTC. Translation gives CATSPGSQETQYF.

The gene calls are TRBV4-3 and TRBJ1-4; 9 bases match TRBD1. This CDR3 spans 15 amino acids. In germline, CDR1 is LGHNA, CDR2 YSLEER. Germline trimming cut 1 base from V and 8 bases from J; bases unmatched to any gene: 5. CDR3 in DNA: TGCGCCAGCAGCCAAGGATTAGGACAGGGGGAAAAACTGTTTTTT. Its protein is CASSQGLGQGEKLFF.

The CDR3 loop reads CASTPKWGGYTEAFF. CDR3 bases: TGTGCCAGCACCCCTAAGTGGGGGGGTTACACTGAAGCTTTCTTT. The chain couples TRBV7-2 to TRBJ1-1, with a weak D call TRBD1 (5 bases). CDR1 and CDR2 (germline): SGHTA, FQGNSA. The V end was cut by 7 bases, the J end by 3 bases, with 18 bases between. The CDR3 totals 15 residues.

The chain uses TRBV5-1 and TRBJ2-7; D unclear. V was cut by 2 bases and J by 3 bases, with 12 bases left in between. The CDR3 is made up of 14 amino acids. Germline V gene lookup returns CDR1 SGHRS and CDR2 YFSETQ. This chain's CDR3 is CASSLGQLDYEQYF. In nucleotides, the CDR3 is TGCGCCAGCAGCTTAGGTCAGTTAGACTACGAGCAGTACTTC.

This chain joins TRBV19 and TRBJ2-7, with TRBD1 matching 7 bases. Trimming cost V 10 bases and J 3 bases; bases outside gene matches: 9. From germline, CDR1 is LNHDA and CDR2 SQIVND (reference sequence). This CDR3 is built from 13 residues. CDR3 region: CATAPGQYYEQYF. The CDR3 DNA is TGTGCCACCGCACCGGGACAGTACTACGAGCAGTACTTC.

CDR3 region: CASSLQPGLQETQYF. The CDR3 nucleotides are TGTGCCAGCAGTTTGCAACCGGGACTCCAAGAGACCCAGTACTTC. The chain employs TRBV6-5 and TRBJ2-5, with D tentatively TRBD2 (6 bases). V gave up 4 bases and J gave up 1 base, with 13 bases separating them. Germline V gene lookup returns CDR1 MNHEY and CDR2 SVGAGI. The CDR3 length is 15 residues.

The chain couples TRBV18 to TRBJ1-2, with a weak D call TRBD1 (5 bases). Germline CDR1 is KGHSH and CDR2 is LQKENI. With 0 bases removed from V and 4 bases from J, the gap between germline ends came to 12 bases. This CDR3 is 15 amino acids long. Here the CDR3 DNA reads TGTGCCAGCTCACCACCACAGGACCGAGGCTATGGCTACACCTTC. Protein sequence: CASSPPQDRGYGYTF.

The chain joins TRBV2 to TRBJ2-7; D gene uncertain. CDR3 length: 13 residues. Germline CDR1 SNHLY, CDR2 FYNNEI. V gave up 10 bases and J gave up 2 bases, with 15 bases separating them. The CDR3 DNA reads TGTGCCAACCAAAACCAAATTACCTACGAGCAGTACTTC. Translating it yields CANQNQITYEQYF. The entire variable domain, with the rest obtained from reference TRBV2 and TRBJ2-7, is as follows: EPEVTQTPSHQVTQMGQEVILRCVPISNHLYFYWYRQILGQKVEFLVSFYNNEISEKSEIFDDQFSVERPDGSNFTLKIRSTKLEDSAMYFCANQNQITYEQYFGPGTRLTVT.

This chain links TRBV23-1 with TRBJ2-7, with D uncertain. TRBV23-1 is marked as an open reading frame, function uncertain. The CDR3 totals 12 residues. Trimming took 2 bases from V and 3 from J, leaving 5 bases between them. CDR3 coding DNA: TGCGCCAGCAGTCAAATGGTCTACGAGCAGTACTTC. As protein: CASSQMVYEQYF.

The genes are TRBV5-4 and TRBJ1-5; D remains unclear. Trimming took off 4 bases at V and 2 bases at J, with 10 bases between the two ends. Germline lookup yields CDR1 SGHNT and CDR2 YYREEE (reference sequence). The CDR3 totals 14 residues. CDR3 nucleotide sequence: TGTGCCAGCAGCGAGGGCGCGGGCAATCAGCCCCAGCATTTT. Protein product: CASSEGAGNQPQHF.

This chain connects TRBV7-2 to TRBJ2-1; D is possibly TRBD2 (6 bases). V gave up 1 base and J gave up 0 bases, with 10 bases separating them. The V gene's germline CDR1 is SGHTA and CDR2 FQGNSA. The CDR3 spans 16 residues. Here the CDR3 reads CASSLVAGSSYNEQFF. The CDR3 DNA is TGTGCCAGCAGCTTAGTTGCGGGGAGCTCCTACAATGAGCAGTTCTTC.

This clone appeared a single time. This chain's CDR3 is CASSRGRGETQYF. CDR3 nucleotide sequence: TGTGCCAGCAGCCGAGGTCGGGGGGAGACCCAGTACTTC. The chain links TRBV14 to TRBJ2-5, with D tentatively TRBD2 (6 bases). CDR3 size: 13 residues. V was cut by 4 bases and J by 5 bases, with 11 bases left in between. Germline-derived CDR1 and CDR2 are SGHDN and FVKESK. The full variable domain, with the rest looked up from reference TRBV14 and TRBJ2-5, is EAGVTQFPSHSVIEKGQTVTLRCDPISGHDNLYWYRRVMGKEIKFLLHFVKESKQDESGMPNNRFLAERTGGTYSTLKVQPAELEDSGVYFCASSRGRGETQYFGPGTRLLVL.